This T cell receptor beta chain appears in the sequencing data of a study of T cell changes during pregnancy in multiple sclerosis. The germline gives CDR1 MNHNY, CDR2 SVGAGI (reference sequence). V gave up 6 bases and J gave up 5 bases, with 10 bases separating them. CDR3 length: 12 amino acids. Libraries were prepared by immunoSEQ multiplex PCR; TCRdb keeps only in-frame clonotypes and omits some of them. The sample consists of roughly 38,000 clones, about 90% of them appearing once. V is TRBV6-6 and J is TRBJ1-2; D unclear. Sequencing was performed on CD4+ T cells from peripheral blood mononuclear cells, taken in the second trimester of pregnancy. The sequence was obtained from a female donor in good health, enrolled as a control in a pregnancy study. The CDR3 DNA reads TGTGCCAGCAGCCTAGCCAGATATGGCTACACCTTC. This translates into CASSLARYGYTF.